One sample yielded the 16 T cell receptor beta chains listed below, sequenced in a study of blood T cell repertoires in COVID-19. Produced via immunoSEQ multiplex PCR; TCRdb's table is partial and in-frame only. Of fewer than 350,000 clones listed, just over 90% are singletons. The sample taken for sequencing was PBMCs or T cells enriched from blood (not recorded which). The receptors shown here come from a woman aged 40 to 50 with acute COVID-19.

The chain is built from TRBV4-1 and TRBJ2-1, with TRBD2 identical over 8 bases. This CDR3 comprises 16 residues. After removal of 0 bases from V and 0 bases from J, the junction contained 1 base not matched to a gene. Looked up from germline, CDR1 is MGHRA and CDR2 is YSYEKL. The CDR3 DNA is TGCGCCAGCAGCCAAGAGAGCGGGAGCTCCTACAATGAGCAGTTCTTC. It codes for CASSQESGSSYNEQFF.

This chain joins TRBV19 and TRBJ2-3; unclear D gene. This CDR3 comprises 15 residues. Germline CDR1 is LNHDA and CDR2 is SQIVND (reference sequence). Trimming removed 2 bases at V and 1 base at J, with 10 bases between. The CDR3 DNA is TGTGCCAGTAGTATAAAAGCCGCTCGCACAGATACGCAGTATTTT. Amino acids: CASSIKAARTDTQYF.

The V call is TRBV9, the J call TRBJ2-7; TRBD2 is a possible D gene (6 bases). The V end was cut by 4 bases, the J end by 4 bases, with 18 bases between. Germline CDR1 and CDR2: SGDLS and YYNGEE. This CDR3 spans 15 amino acids. CDR3 DNA: TGTGCCAGCAGCCCCGGAGGGGCCAGTGGGTACGAGCAGTACTTC. This encodes CASSPGGASGYEQYF.

The rearrangement uses TRBV2 and TRBJ2-3; 7 bases line up with TRBD1. V shed 5 bases and J 6 bases; nucleotides not matched to a gene: 5. The CDR3 is made up of 13 amino acids. Germline CDR1 reads SNHLY; CDR2 reads FYNNEI. The CDR3 region has the DNA TGTGCCAGCAGTCCGGACAGGCGGGATACGCAGTATTTT. Translated: CASSPDRRDTQYF.

The chain has TRBV29-1 and TRBJ2-7; D is undetermined. Per the germline V gene, CDR1 is SQVTM and CDR2 is ANQGSEA. The CDR3 is 12 amino acids. V was trimmed by 4 bases and J by 4 bases, leaving 11 bases between them. CDR3 nucleotide sequence: TGCAGCGTTGTGAACACGATATACGAGCAGTACTTC. Its translation is CSVVNTIYEQYF.

This chain uses TRBV24-1 with TRBJ2-3; D perhaps matches TRBD1 (6 bases). Germline CDR1 is KGHDR and CDR2 is SFDVKD. This CDR3 spans 14 amino acids. V lost 3 bases, J lost 3 bases, and 9 bases lay in between. Here the CDR3 reads CATSDPGATDTQYF. The CDR3 DNA is TGTGCCACCAGTGATCCAGGGGCGACAGATACGCAGTATTTT.

V usage is TRBV19 and J usage is TRBJ2-7, with 10 bases matching TRBD2. Germline V lookup: CDR1 LNHDA, CDR2 SQIVND (reference sequence). Germline trimming cut 5 bases from V and 4 bases from J; bases unmatched to any gene: 5. The CDR3 spans 14 residues. CDR3 DNA sequence: TGTGCCAGTAGTGCTAGCGGGGGAGCGTACGAGCAGTACTTC. Translated, it gives CASSASGGAYEQYF. Supplemented by reference TRBV19 and TRBJ2-7, the full variable domain reads DGGITQSPKYLFRKEGQNVTLSCEQNLNHDAMYWYRQDPGQGLRLIYYSQIVNDFQKGDIAEGYSVSREKKESFPLTVTSAQKNPTAFYLCASSASGGAYEQYFGPGTRLTVT.

The rearrangement joins TRBV27 to TRBJ1-5; a weak D match, TRBD1 (5 bases). The ends were cut back, 3 bases at V and 4 bases at J, with 10 bases in the middle. Per germline, CDR1 MNHEY and CDR2 SMNVEV (reference sequence). CDR3 length equals 14 residues. The CDR3 DNA is TGTGCCAGCAGTTTCGGCAGGGTTAATCAGCCCCAGCATTTT. This translates into CASSFGRVNQPQHF.

The rearrangement uses TRBV29-1 and TRBJ2-6; D is ambiguous. Trimming took 3 bases from V and 8 from J, leaving 8 bases between them. This CDR3 comprises 12 residues. Per germline, CDR1 SQVTM and CDR2 ANQGSEA. The CDR3 reads CSVEGRPNVLTF. Here the CDR3 DNA reads TGCAGCGTTGAGGGCAGGCCCAACGTCCTGACTTTC.

The genes are TRBV7-9 and TRBJ2-7; 9 nucleotides line up with TRBD1. CDR3 length equals 14 residues. With 5 bases clipped from V and 5 bases from J, the junction kept 7 bases outside the gene matches. Germline loops: CDR1 SEHNR, CDR2 FQNEAQ (reference sequence). In DNA form, the CDR3 reads TGTGCCAGCAGCGATCGGACAGGGGAGGACGAGCAGTACTTC. Translating it yields CASSDRTGEDEQYF.

The V and J genes are TRBV6-9 and TRBJ2-7; 7 bases are shared with TRBD1. The V and J ends lost 7 bases and 3 bases, in that order; junction bases with no gene match: 12. The germline CDR1 and CDR2 sequences are MNHGY and SVAAGI. The CDR3 is made up of 15 amino acids. CDR3 nucleotide sequence: TGTGCCAGCATCAATCCGAACAGGGGCAACTACGAGCAGTACTTC. Translation: CASINPNRGNYEQYF.

V gene TRBV5-1 combines with J gene TRBJ2-7, with D possibly TRBD2 on 5 matching bases. The CDR3 runs to 11 residues. V lost 4 bases and J lost 3, with 5 bases in between. Germline CDR1 SGHRS, CDR2 YFSETQ. Here the CDR3 reads CASSAGYEQYF. The CDR3 DNA is TGCGCCAGCAGCGCGGGCTACGAGCAGTACTTC. Full variable domain (rest looked up from reference TRBV5-1 and TRBJ2-7): KAGVTQTPRYLIKTRGQQVTLSCSPISGHRSVSWYQQTPGQGLQFLFEYFSETQRNKGNFPGRFSGRQFSNSRSEMNVSTLELGDSALYLCASSAGYEQYFGPGTRLTVT.

The rearrangement uses TRBV24-1 and TRBJ1-1, with no clear D. Germline V gene lookup returns CDR1 KGHDR and CDR2 SFDVKD. The V end lost 8 bases, the J end lost 1 base, and 10 bases lay between the germline ends. The CDR3 totals 13 residues. The CDR3 bases are TGTGCCACCAAGGCGGGGTGGAACACTGAAGCTTTCTTT. This translates into CATKAGWNTEAFF.

The chain couples TRBV2 to TRBJ1-5; D is unclear. Trimming shortened V by 4 bases and J by 3 bases, and 10 bases separated the two germline ends. The CDR3 spans 14 residues. The germline V gene has CDR1 SNHLY and CDR2 FYNNEI. Here the CDR3 DNA reads TGTGCCAGCAGTGGACTGCAAGCCAATCAGCCCCAGCATTTT. This sequence encodes CASSGLQANQPQHF.

The rearrangement uses TRBV4-2 and TRBJ1-4; D is undetermined. This CDR3 is built from 16 residues. Germline V gene sequence: CDR1 LGHNA, CDR2 YNFKEQ. The V gene lost 4 bases and the J gene lost 0 bases, with 12 bases spanning the gap. The DNA of the CDR3 is TGTGCCAGCAGCCGCCGCAGGATTGCAACTAATGAAAAACTGTTTTTT. Translation: CASSRRRIATNEKLFF.

The chain couples TRBV5-6 to TRBJ1-3; D gene unclear. Per the germline V gene, CDR1 is SGHDT and CDR2 is YYEEEE. Trimming cost V 1 base and J 4 bases, with 6 bases left between them. CDR3 size: 13 residues. In DNA form, the CDR3 reads TGTGCCAGCAGCTTGCTAGAAGGAAACACCATATATTTT. It encodes CASSLLEGNTIYF.